The subject of this entry is one T cell receptor beta chain. CDR1 is SNHLY and CDR2 is FYNNEI in the germline V gene. V lost 6 bases and J 0 bases, leaving 15 bases between the germline ends. The CDR3 contains 16 residues. These data are taken from a study of blood T cell repertoires in COVID-19. Overall study context: Acute and convalescent COVID-19 samples came from the United States, Italy and Spain.

Original data processing: Estimated nucleated cell counts came from reference gene primer amplification. The protocol was immunoSEQ multiplex PCR, while the TCRdb copy is restricted to in-frame clones and leaves out a portion. V and J calls and clone size come straight from that table; D and trimming were deduced from the DNA. The sample consists of 150,000 to 160,000 clones, around 78% of them appearing once. This clonotype was obtained from a man older than 75 with acute or convalescent COVID-19. Sequenced material: peripheral blood. The gene calls are TRBV2 and TRBJ1-3; tentative D call: TRBD1 (6 bases). CDR3 sequence reads: CASRGPGHPSGNTIYF. DNA of the CDR3: TGTGCCAGCAGGGGGCCGGGACACCCCTCTGGAAACACCATATATTTT.